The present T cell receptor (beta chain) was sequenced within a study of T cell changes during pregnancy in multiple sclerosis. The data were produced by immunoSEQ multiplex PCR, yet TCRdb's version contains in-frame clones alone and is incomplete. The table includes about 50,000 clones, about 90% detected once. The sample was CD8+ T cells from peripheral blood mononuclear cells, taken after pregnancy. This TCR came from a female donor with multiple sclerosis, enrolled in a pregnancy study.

CDR3 sequence: CASSEAHNEGYEQYF. The CDR3 bases are TGTGCCAGCAGTGAAGCGCATAACGAGGGCTACGAGCAGTACTTC. The chain is built from TRBV6-1 and TRBJ2-7; a possible D gene is TRBD2 (5 bases). V gave up 0 bases and J gave up 3 bases, with 12 bases separating them. Germline V gene sequence: CDR1 MNHNS, CDR2 SASEGT. The CDR3 is 15 residues long.